This T cell receptor beta chain was found in a study of CD8 T cells in ankylosing spondylitis listed by TCRdb under 2017. The study in broad terms: The study profiled T cell receptor beta repertoires in healthy donors and ankylosing spondylitis patients to find disease-linked TCR variants. In total, the full study cohort was made up of about 110 healthy donors and some 26 ankylosing spondylitis patients. Peripheral blood was sampled, and synovial fluid was additionally collected from ankylosing spondylitis patients. Broad study findings and their caveats: The disease-linked clones were reported to be significantly enriched in matched synovial fluid samples from ankylosing spondylitis patients. A TCR beta motif of fewer than 10 highly homologous amino acid variants appeared characteristic of blood from ankylosing spondylitis patients. Some of the motif variants had been reported before in the synovial fluid and blood of reactive arthritis patients, a finding that suggests common disease-initiation mechanisms. The disease-linked clones had a CD8+ phenotype and were found at relatively low frequencies in peripheral blood.

The sequencer was an Illumina HiSeq 2500. Quantitative 5'-RACE with molecular barcodes was used to prepare TCR beta libraries. The study's own analysis went as follows. Disease-linked TCR variants were identified with a new computational method built on a probabilistic model of VDJ rearrangement. TCRdb reworked the public reads: Q25 trimming with fastp, MiXCR clone assembly, productive beta chains retained. Rows are combined by CDR3 protein, so each entry shows the most common genes and DNA. These V and J calls originate from TCRdb's pipeline instead of the authors' own analysis. For this sample the table gives some 840,000 distinct CDR3 sequences, of which 12% were detected only once. The top ten constitute just over 0.5% of the sample. This clonotype was recorded a few times. The clone's antigen remains unknown. No base qualities exist here, and no much larger clone lies one base off it. The receptor was isolated from a male donor with ankylosing spondylitis. The sequenced sample consisted of blood, either unsorted or a sorted T cell fraction (not recorded which).

The CDR3 here reads CSVATRLFDTIYF. The DNA sequence is given as TGCAGCGTTGCTACCCGTCTATTTGACACCATATATTTT. The receptor chain draws on TRBV29-1 and TRBJ1-3, with the D gene uncertain. V loses 4 bases of germline sequence and J loses 8 bases, and the interval between the two ends is 15 bases. Via the germline V gene, CDR1 is SQVTM and CDR2 ANQGSEA. Its CDR3 holds 13 amino acids, cysteine through phenylalanine. Here the CDR3 DNA is all that survives: 39 bases in frame from base 1.